The 8 T cell receptor beta chains presented below share a single source sample, sequenced in a study of blood T cell repertoires in COVID-19. TCRdb's copy holds only in-frame clones and misses some; the assay was immunoSEQ multiplex PCR. The table has more than 85,000 clones, approximately 82% seen once. The sample comprised peripheral blood. These receptors all stem from a woman older than 75 with acute or convalescent COVID-19.

The chain has TRBV5-1 and TRBJ2-1; 7 bases align to TRBD1. Germline assignment: CDR1 SGHRS and CDR2 YFSETQ. The CDR3 runs 14 residues. V was clipped by 4 bases and J by 7 bases; unmatched bases: 8. Here the CDR3 DNA reads TGCGCCAGCAGCCCGCGACAGGGCCGGAATGAGCAGTTCTTC. Its protein product is CASSPRQGRNEQFF.

The rearrangement links TRBV5-8 to TRBJ1-4, with D maybe TRBD1 (5 bases). V was pared by 6 bases and J by 1 base, with 13 bases between. Germline V gene lookup returns CDR1 SGHTS and CDR2 YDEGEE. This CDR3 is 15 amino acids long. As DNA, the CDR3 is TGTGCCAGCAAGGGCAGGACAAGAACTAATGAAAAACTGTTTTTT. Protein sequence: CASKGRTRTNEKLFF.

This rearrangement joins TRBV15 to TRBJ1-3; D remains unclear. V gave up 3 bases and J gave up 7 bases, with 16 bases separating them. CDR1 LNHNV and CDR2 YYDKDF come from the germline V gene (reference sequence). The length of the CDR3 is 15 residues. The CDR3 DNA follows: TGTGCCACCAGCAGCCCCAAGTCGGGAGGCAACACCATATATTTT. Its protein product is CATSSPKSGGNTIYF.

This clone has just one count. This sequence joins TRBV5-1 and TRBJ1-2; 7 positions agree with TRBD1. Trimming cost V 4 bases and J 8 bases; bases outside gene matches: 8. Germline lookup yields CDR1 SGHRS and CDR2 YFSETQ. This CDR3 region has 13 residues. The CDR3 nucleotides read TGCGCCAGCAGCCCTCGACAGGGAGGAGGCTACACCTTC. Its translation: CASSPRQGGGYTF. The whole variable domain, filled in from reference TRBV5-1 and TRBJ1-2, reads KAGVTQTPRYLIKTRGQQVTLSCSPISGHRSVSWYQQTPGQGLQFLFEYFSETQRNKGNFPGRFSGRQFSNSRSEMNVSTLELGDSALYLCASSPRQGGGYTFGSGTRLTVV.

J is TRBJ1-2 and V is TRBV27; 8 bases are shared with TRBD1. The V segment lost 6 bases and the J segment 4 bases; nucleotides outside the gene matches: 7. Germline loops: CDR1 MNHEY, CDR2 SMNVEV (reference sequence). This CDR3 is built from 14 residues. In DNA, the CDR3 is TGTGCCAGCAGGTTGGCAGGGGGCTCCTATGGCTACACCTTC. Protein sequence: CASRLAGGSYGYTF.

The CDR3 bases are TGTGCCAGCAGTACGACAGAGACTAATTCACCCCTCCACTTT. It codes for CASSTTETNSPLHF. This chain connects TRBV28 to TRBJ1-6; D may be TRBD1 (5 bases). CDR3 size: 14 residues. With 5 bases removed from V and 6 bases from J, the gap between germline ends came to 11 bases. Germline CDR1 is MDHEN and CDR2 is SYDVKM.

The V call is TRBV10-1, the J call TRBJ2-1; 8 nucleotides match TRBD2. Trimming took 2 bases from V and 4 from J; bases not matched to a gene: 7. The CDR3 covers 16 residues. Germline loops: CDR1 WNHNN, CDR2 SYGVQD (reference sequence). The CDR3 protein is CASSEGLAAKYNEQFF. Written as DNA, the CDR3 is TGCGCCAGCAGTGAGGGACTAGCCGCAAAATACAATGAGCAGTTCTTC.

This chain links TRBV5-6 with TRBJ2-2, with TRBD2 matching over 12 bases. With 4 bases clipped from V and 6 bases from J, the junction kept 7 bases outside the gene matches. Germline-derived CDR1 and CDR2 are SGHDT and YYEEEE. This CDR3 comprises 16 residues. The CDR3 region has the DNA TGTGCCAGCAGCATTACTAGCGGGAGGCCCGCCGGGGAGCTGTTTTTT. This encodes CASSITSGRPAGELFF.